Below, 13 T cell receptor beta chains from the same sample are listed, as sequenced in a study of vaccination and CD4 T cells after COVID-19. Antigens for these TCRs are unknown. Treatment denoted: roughly ten-day PBMC culture with coronavirus spike peptide pools or control peptides (ViraFEST assay). With the Oncomine TCR Beta short-read assay, DNA from cultured CD4+ T cells was sequenced. TCRdb itself ran the PCR reads through MiXCR, one entry per CDR3 protein. Altogether about 20,000 distinct CDR3 sequences are present, under 60% being singletons, with the ten largest covering 7.9%. What was sequenced was CD4+ T cells from blood, cultured in vitro. The receptors were gathered from a human donor who had recovered from COVID-19.

This clonotype has a handful of counts. The rearrangement joins TRBV27 to TRBJ2-1, with 9 bases aligning to TRBD2. Germline V CDR1 and CDR2: MNHEY, SMNVEV (reference sequence). The CDR3 length is 18 residues. After removal of 1 base from V and 0 bases from J, the junction contained 7 bases not matched to a gene. This CDR3 is CASSLLGAGGSSYNEQFF. The DNA of the CDR3 is TGTGCCAGCAGTTTATTAGGGGCGGGGGGGAGCTCCTACAATGAGCAGTTCTTC.

This clonotype was detected once. This chain links TRBV19 with TRBJ2-5; D is uncertain. This CDR3 has 13 residues. The germline V gene has CDR1 LNHDA and CDR2 SQIVND (reference sequence). V was cut by 1 base and J by 2 bases, with 5 bases left in between. In nucleotides, the CDR3 is TGTGCCAGTAGTATAGCATGGCAAGAGACCCAGTACTTC. It translates to CASSIAWQETQYF.

There are a few counts of this clonotype. The V and J genes are TRBV4-2 and TRBJ2-2; weak D call: TRBD1 (6 bases). This CDR3 contains 15 residues. Germline values: CDR1 LGHNA, CDR2 YNFKEQ. V was clipped by 5 bases and J by 3 bases, with 13 bases between them. The CDR3 bases are TGTGCCAGCAGCACAGGACAGACAGACACCGGGGAGCTGTTTTTT. It is translated as CASSTGQTDTGELFF.

This clonotype came up a few times. The chain couples TRBV11-3 to TRBJ2-2; D is possibly TRBD1 or TRBD2 (5 bases each). V shed 5 bases and J shed 5 bases, with 12 bases lying between them. The CDR3 covers 14 residues. Germline V gives CDR1 SGHNT, CDR2 YENEEA. The CDR3 protein is CASSQGRLTGELFF. CDR3 nucleotides: TGTGCCAGCAGCCAGGGACGTCTAACCGGGGAGCTGTTTTTT.

The chain employs TRBV6-5 and TRBJ1-2; D not resolved. The CDR3 runs to 17 residues. Trimming removed 0 bases from V and 5 bases from J, with 19 bases in between. Germline loops: CDR1 MNHEY, CDR2 SVGAGI. The CDR3 loop reads CASSYSTPSASTYGYTF. CDR3 nucleotide sequence: TGTGCCAGCAGTTACTCGACACCGTCCGCAAGTACATATGGCTACACCTTC.

The rearrangement uses TRBV12-3 or TRBV12-4 and TRBJ1-2; D gene unclear. This CDR3 contains 13 residues. V dropped 5 bases and J dropped 6 bases, with 13 bases sitting between them. CDR3 in amino acids: CASSPSRTNGYTF. Written as DNA, the CDR3 is TGTGCCAGCAGTCCCTCGAGGACCAATGGCTACACCTTC.

The rearrangement uses TRBV5-1 and TRBJ1-2, with 9 bases identical to TRBD1. V gave up 0 bases and J gave up 3 bases; unmatched junction bases: 9. This CDR3 comprises 17 residues. The germline gives CDR1 SGHRS, CDR2 YFSETQ. The CDR3 region has the DNA TGCGCCAGCAGCTTGGAGGGGACAGGGACGTTGGACTATGGCTACACCTTC. Translated: CASSLEGTGTLDYGYTF.

The genes are TRBV12-3 or TRBV12-4 and TRBJ1-1; 8 bases map to TRBD1. Trimming at V came to 5 bases and at J to 4 bases, leaving 6 bases not matched to a gene. The length of the CDR3 is 14 residues. For the CDR3, the DNA is TGTGCCAGCAGTCACCGACAGGGGTCCACTGAAGCTTTCTTT. This gives the protein CASSHRQGSTEAFF.

The chain has TRBV7-2 and TRBJ1-1; the D is unclear. Trimming cost V 1 base and J 5 bases, with 14 bases left between them. The CDR3 consists of 15 residues. Germline V gene sequence: CDR1 SGHTA, CDR2 FQGNSA. The CDR3 bases are TGTGCCAGCAGCTTAGGGATGCTGGTGAGGACTGAAGCTTTCTTT. Translating gives CASSLGMLVRTEAFF.

This clonotype appeared once. This sequence joins TRBV5-6 and TRBJ1-1; no firm D call. Per the germline V gene, CDR1 is SGHDT and CDR2 is YYEEEE. CDR3 size: 13 residues. V lost 1 base, J lost 8 bases, and 12 bases lay in between. The CDR3, as DNA: TGTGCCAGCAGCTTGAGCACCGTAGGAGAAGCTTTCTTT. Protein sequence: CASSLSTVGEAFF.

This clonotype appeared once. This chain joins TRBV10-3 and TRBJ2-5, with 11 bases lining up with TRBD2. V lost 10 bases, J lost 3 bases, and 7 bases stayed unmatched. This CDR3 region has 14 residues. In germline, CDR1 is ENHRY, CDR2 SYGVKD. The chain's CDR3 is CATATSGSKETQYF. CDR3 bases: TGTGCCACCGCAACTAGCGGGAGTAAAGAGACCCAGTACTTC.

This chain uses TRBV7-9 with TRBJ1-4; D unclear. The germline CDR1 and CDR2 sequences are SEHNR and FQNEAQ (reference sequence). This CDR3 region has 12 residues. V was shortened by 3 bases and J by 8 bases, with 7 bases between the two germline ends. The CDR3 DNA reads as TGTGCCAGCAGCTTGGTGGACGAAAAACTGTTTTTT. It specifies CASSLVDEKLFF.

The chain recombines TRBV11-2 with TRBJ1-2; a possible D gene is TRBD1 (6 bases). Germline V CDR1 and CDR2: SGHAT, FQNNGV. The CDR3 consists of 13 residues. The V and J ends lost 0 bases and 8 bases respectively, with 10 bases between them. Written as DNA, the CDR3 is TGTGCCAGCAGCTTAGATGGAGGGGGAGGCTACACCTTC. This sequence encodes CASSLDGGGGYTF.